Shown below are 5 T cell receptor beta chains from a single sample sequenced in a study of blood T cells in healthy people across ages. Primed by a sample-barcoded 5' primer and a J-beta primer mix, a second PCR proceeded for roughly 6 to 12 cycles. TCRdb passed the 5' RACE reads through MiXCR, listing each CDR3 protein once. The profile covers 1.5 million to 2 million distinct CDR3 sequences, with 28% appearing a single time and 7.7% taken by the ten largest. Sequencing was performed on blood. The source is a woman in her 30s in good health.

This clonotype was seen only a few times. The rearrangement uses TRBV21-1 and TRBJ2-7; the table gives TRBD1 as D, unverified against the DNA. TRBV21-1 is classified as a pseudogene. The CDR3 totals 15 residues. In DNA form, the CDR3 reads TGTGCCAGCCCCGTCTTAAGGGACAGCTCCTACGAGCAGTACTTC. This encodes CASPVLRDSSYEQYF.

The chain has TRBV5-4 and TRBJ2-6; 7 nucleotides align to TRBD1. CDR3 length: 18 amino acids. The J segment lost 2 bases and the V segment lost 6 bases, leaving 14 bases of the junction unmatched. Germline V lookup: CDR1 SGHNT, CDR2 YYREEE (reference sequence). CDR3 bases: TGTGCCAGCATCGACCGGGACAGAATATCTACTGGGGCCAACGTCCTGACTTTC. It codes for CASIDRDRISTGANVLTF.

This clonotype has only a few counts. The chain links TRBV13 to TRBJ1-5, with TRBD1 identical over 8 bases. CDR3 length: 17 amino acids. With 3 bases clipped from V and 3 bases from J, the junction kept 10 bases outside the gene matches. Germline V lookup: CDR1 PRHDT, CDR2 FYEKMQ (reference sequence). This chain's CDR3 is CASSLDDRGGVNQPQHF. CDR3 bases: TGTGCCAGCAGCTTGGATGACAGGGGAGGTGTCAATCAGCCCCAGCATTTT.

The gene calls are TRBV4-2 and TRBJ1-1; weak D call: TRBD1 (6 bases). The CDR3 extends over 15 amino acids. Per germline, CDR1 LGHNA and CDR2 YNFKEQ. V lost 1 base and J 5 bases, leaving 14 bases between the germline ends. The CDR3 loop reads CASSQGRGARTEAFF. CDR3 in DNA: TGTGCCAGCAGCCAAGGGCGGGGGGCGAGGACTGAAGCTTTCTTT.

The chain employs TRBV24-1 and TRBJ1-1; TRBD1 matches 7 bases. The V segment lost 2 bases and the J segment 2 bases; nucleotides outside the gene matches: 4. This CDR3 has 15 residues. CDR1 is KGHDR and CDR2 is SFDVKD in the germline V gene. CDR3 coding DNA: TGTGCCACCAGTGATTCGACAGGGAAAAACACTGAAGCTTTCTTT. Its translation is CATSDSTGKNTEAFF.